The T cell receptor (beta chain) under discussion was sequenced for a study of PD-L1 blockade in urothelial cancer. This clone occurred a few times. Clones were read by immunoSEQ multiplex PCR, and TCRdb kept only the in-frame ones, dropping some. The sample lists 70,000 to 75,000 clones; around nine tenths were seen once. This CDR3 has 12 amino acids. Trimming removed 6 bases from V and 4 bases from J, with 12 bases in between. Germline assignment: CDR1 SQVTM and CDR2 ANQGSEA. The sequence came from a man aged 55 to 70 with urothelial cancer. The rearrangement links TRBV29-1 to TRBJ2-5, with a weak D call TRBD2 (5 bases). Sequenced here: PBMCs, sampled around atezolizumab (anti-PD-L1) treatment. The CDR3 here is CSVALVGETQYF. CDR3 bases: TGCAGCGTCGCACTAGTAGGAGAGACCCAGTACTTC.